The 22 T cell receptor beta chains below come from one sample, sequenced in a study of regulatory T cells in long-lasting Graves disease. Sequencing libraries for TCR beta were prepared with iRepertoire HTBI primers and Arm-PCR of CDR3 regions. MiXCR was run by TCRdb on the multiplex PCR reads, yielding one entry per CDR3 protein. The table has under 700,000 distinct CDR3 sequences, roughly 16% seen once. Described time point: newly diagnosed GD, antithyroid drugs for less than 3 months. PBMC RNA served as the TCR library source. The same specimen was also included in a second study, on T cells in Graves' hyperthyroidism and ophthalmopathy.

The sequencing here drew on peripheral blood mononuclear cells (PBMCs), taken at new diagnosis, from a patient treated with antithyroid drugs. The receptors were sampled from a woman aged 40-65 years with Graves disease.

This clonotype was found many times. CDR3 loop: CASSFETPTYEQYF. DNA of the CDR3: TGTGCCAGCAGTTTTGAGACCCCTACGTACGAGCAGTACTTC. The genes are TRBV28 and TRBJ2-7; no firm D call. Germline CDR1 reads MDHEN; CDR2 reads SYDVKM. Trimming removed 3 bases from V and 4 bases from J, with 13 bases in between. The CDR3 loop spans 14 amino acids.

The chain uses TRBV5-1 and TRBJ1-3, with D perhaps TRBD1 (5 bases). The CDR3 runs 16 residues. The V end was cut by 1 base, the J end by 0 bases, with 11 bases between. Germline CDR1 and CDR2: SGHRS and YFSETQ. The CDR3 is CASSLMGTLSGNTIYF. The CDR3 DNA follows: TGCGCCAGCAGCTTGATGGGGACCCTCTCTGGAAACACCATATATTTT.

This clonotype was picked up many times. The CDR3 nucleotides are TGCAGTGCTAGAAACCCGGACAGGTCTCTATACGAGCAGTACTTC. It translates to CSARNPDRSLYEQYF. The J gene is TRBJ2-7, the V gene TRBV20-1, with 7 positions matching TRBD1. This CDR3 region has 15 residues. Trimming cost V 2 bases and J 4 bases; bases outside gene matches: 11. Germline V CDR1 and CDR2: DFQATT, SNEGSKA (reference sequence).

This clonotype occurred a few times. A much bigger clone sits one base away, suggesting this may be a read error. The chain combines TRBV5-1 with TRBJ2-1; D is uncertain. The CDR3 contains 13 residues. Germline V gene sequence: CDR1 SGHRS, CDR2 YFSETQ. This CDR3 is CASSLEDDSTRSF. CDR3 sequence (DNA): TGCGCCAGCAGCTTGGAGGACGACTCGACGCGGTCCTTC.

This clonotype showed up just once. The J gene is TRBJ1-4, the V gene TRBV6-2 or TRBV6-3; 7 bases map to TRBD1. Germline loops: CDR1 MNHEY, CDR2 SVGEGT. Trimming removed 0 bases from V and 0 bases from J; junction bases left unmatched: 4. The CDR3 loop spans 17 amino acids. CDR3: CASSYSRQGATNEKLFF. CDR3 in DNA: TGTGCCAGCAGTTACTCTCGGCAGGGGGCAACTAATGAAAAACTGTTTTTT.

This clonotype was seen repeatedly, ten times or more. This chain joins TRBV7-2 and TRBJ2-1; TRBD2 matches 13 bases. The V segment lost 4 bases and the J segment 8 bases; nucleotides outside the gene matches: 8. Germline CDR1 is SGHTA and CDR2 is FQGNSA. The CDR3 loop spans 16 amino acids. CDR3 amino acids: CASSSGLAGNVYEQFF. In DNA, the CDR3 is TGTGCCAGCAGCTCGGGACTAGCGGGGAACGTCTATGAGCAGTTCTTC.

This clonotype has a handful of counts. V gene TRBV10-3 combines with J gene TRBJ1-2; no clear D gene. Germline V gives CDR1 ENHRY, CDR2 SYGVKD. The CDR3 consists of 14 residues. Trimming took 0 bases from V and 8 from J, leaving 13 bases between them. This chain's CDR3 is CAISESPLGYGYTF. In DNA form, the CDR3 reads TGTGCCATCAGTGAGTCGCCGCTAGGGTACGGCTACACCTTC.

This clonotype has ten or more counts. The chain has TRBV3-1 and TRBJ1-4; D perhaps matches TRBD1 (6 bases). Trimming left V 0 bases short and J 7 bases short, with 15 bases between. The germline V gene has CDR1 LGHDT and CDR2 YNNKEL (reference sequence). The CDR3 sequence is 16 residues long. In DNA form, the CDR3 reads TGTGCCAGCAGCCAAGATCCCGGGGGCGGAGGTGAAAAACTGTTTTTT. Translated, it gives CASSQDPGGGGEKLFF.

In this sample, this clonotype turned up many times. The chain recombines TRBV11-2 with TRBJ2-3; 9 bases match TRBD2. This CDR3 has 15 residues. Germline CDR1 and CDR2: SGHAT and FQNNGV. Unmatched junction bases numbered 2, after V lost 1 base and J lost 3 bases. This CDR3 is CASSLVTSGTDTQYF. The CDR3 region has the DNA TGTGCCAGCAGCTTAGTGACTAGCGGAACAGATACGCAGTATTTT.

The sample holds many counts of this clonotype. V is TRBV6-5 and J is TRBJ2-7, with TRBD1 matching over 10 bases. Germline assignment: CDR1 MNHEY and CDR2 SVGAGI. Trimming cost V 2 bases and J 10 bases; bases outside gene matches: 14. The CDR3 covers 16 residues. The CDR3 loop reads CASSYLGTGDRMHQYF. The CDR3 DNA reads TGTGCCAGCAGTTACCTCGGGACAGGGGATCGCATGCATCAGTACTTC.

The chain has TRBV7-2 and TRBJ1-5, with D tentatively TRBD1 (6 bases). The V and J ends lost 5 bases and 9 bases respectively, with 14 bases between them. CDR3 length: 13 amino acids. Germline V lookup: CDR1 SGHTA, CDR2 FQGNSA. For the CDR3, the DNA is TGTGCCAGCAGCCAAGACAGGCGGCGGCCCCAGCATTTT. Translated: CASSQDRRRPQHF.

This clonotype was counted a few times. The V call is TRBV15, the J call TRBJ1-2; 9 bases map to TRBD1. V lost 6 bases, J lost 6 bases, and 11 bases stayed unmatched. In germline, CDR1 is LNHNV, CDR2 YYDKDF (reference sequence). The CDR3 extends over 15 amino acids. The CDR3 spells CATSRLQGAQDGYTF. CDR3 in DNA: TGTGCCACCAGTCGCTTACAGGGGGCGCAGGATGGCTACACCTTC.

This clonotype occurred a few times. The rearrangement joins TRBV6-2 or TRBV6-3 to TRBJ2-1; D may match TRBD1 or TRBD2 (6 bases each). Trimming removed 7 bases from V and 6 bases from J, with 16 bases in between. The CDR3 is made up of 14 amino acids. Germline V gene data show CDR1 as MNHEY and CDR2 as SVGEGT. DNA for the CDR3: TGTGCCAGCACTCCACCCGAGGGGGGCAATGAGCAGTTCTTC. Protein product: CASTPPEGGNEQFF.

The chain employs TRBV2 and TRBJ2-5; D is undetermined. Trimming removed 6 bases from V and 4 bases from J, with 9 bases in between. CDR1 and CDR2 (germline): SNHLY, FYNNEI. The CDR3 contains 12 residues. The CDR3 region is CASRVGGETQYF. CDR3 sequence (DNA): TGTGCCAGCAGAGTTGGCGGAGAGACCCAGTACTTC.

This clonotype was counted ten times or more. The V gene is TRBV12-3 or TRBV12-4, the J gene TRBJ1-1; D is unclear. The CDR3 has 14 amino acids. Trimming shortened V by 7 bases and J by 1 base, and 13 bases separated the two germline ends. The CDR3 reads CASTRASGNTEAFF. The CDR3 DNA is TGTGCCAGCACCCGCGCCAGCGGGAACACTGAAGCTTTCTTT.

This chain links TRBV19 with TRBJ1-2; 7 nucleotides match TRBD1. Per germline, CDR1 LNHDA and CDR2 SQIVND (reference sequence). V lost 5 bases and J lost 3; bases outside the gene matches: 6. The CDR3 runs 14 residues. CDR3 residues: CASSVTGYDYGYTF. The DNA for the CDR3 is TGTGCCAGTAGTGTGACAGGGTACGACTATGGCTACACCTTC.

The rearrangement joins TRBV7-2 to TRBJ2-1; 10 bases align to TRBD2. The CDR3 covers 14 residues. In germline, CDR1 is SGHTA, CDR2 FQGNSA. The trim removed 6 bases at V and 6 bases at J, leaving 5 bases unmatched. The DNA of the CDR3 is TGTGCCAGCAGAGCGGGGGGGTTGTCCAATGAGCAGTTCTTC. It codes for CASRAGGLSNEQFF.

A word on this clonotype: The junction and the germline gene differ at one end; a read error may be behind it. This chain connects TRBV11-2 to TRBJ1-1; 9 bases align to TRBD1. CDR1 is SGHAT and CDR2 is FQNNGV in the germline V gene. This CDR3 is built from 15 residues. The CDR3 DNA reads TGTGCCAGTAGCTCTCCACAGGGGGCGAACACTGAAGCTTTCTTT. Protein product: CASSSPQGANTEAFF.

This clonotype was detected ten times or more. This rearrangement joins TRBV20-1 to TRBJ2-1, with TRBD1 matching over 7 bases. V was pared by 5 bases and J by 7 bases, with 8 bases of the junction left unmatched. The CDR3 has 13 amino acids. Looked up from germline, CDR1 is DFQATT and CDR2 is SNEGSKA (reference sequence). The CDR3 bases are TGCAGTGCTCAGCCACCAGGGGGTAATGAGCAGTTCTTC. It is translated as CSAQPPGGNEQFF.

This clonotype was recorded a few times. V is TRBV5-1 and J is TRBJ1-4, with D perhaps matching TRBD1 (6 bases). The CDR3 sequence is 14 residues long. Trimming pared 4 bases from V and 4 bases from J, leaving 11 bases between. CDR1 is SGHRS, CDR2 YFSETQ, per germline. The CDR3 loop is CASSVQGVNEKLFF. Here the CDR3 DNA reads TGCGCCAGCAGCGTACAGGGCGTTAATGAAAAACTGTTTTTT. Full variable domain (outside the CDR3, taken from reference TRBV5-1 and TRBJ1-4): KAGVTQTPRYLIKTRGQQVTLSCSPISGHRSVSWYQQTPGQGLQFLFEYFSETQRNKGNFPGRFSGRQFSNSRSEMNVSTLELGDSALYLCASSVQGVNEKLFFGSGTQLSVL.

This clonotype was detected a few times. For the CDR3, the DNA is TGTGCCAGCAGCGTAGGCTGGGACGGGAATTCACCCCTCCACTTT. This sequence encodes CASSVGWDGNSPLHF. J is TRBJ1-6 and V is TRBV9, with D perhaps TRBD1 (5 bases). V lost 0 bases and J 7 bases, leaving 11 bases between the germline ends. CDR3 length equals 15 residues. Looked up from germline, CDR1 is SGDLS and CDR2 is YYNGEE.

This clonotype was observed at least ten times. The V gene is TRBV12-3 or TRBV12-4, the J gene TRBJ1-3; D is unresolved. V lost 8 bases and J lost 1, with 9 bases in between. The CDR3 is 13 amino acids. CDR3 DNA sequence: TGTGCCAGCGGGCGGGGTTCTGGAAACACCATATATTTT. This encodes CASGRGSGNTIYF.